This is a list of T cell receptor beta chains from one sample in a study of regulatory T cells in long-lasting Graves disease. TCRdb ran MiXCR on the multiplex PCR reads and lists one entry per CDR3 protein. The sample includes roughly 450,000 distinct CDR3 sequences, around a quarter of them seen just once. Sequenced material: peripheral blood mononuclear cells (PBMCs), taken when the disease was refractory, from a patient treated with antithyroid drugs. These receptors originate from a female donor with Graves disease. CDR3s include the opening cysteine and the closing phenylalanine or tryptophan. A D gene is named only where the DNA matches it firmly. Clone sizes are given selectively: once, few, many, or a class where the clone is expanded.

CDR3aa | CDR3nt | abundance | j_gene | len | d_gene | v_gene
CATGTGLNTEAFF | TGTGCCACCGGGACAGGGCTCAACACTGAAGCTTTCTTT | NA | TRBJ1-1 | 13 | TRBD1 | TRBV10-3
CASSSGGESPLHF | TGTGCCAGCAGTTCAGGGGGCGAATCACCCCTCCACTTT | many | TRBJ1-6 | 13 | TRBD1 | TRBV12-3/TRBV12-4
CASNRDGNQPQHF | TGTGCCAGCAACAGGGATGGCAATCAGCCCCAGCATTTT | many | TRBJ1-5 | 13 | NA | TRBV28
CASSPGTGYTGELFF | TGTGCCAGCAGCCCCGGGACAGGGTACACCGGGGAGCTGTTTTTT | NA | TRBJ2-2 | 15 | TRBD1 | TRBV6-1
CSVEDTVTYKQYF | TGCAGCGTTGAAGACACAGTTACCTACAAGCAGTACTTC | once | TRBJ2-7 | 13 | NA | TRBV29-1
CSAERLAGGPGETQYF | TGCAGTGCCGAACGACTAGCGGGAGGGCCTGGGGAGACCCAGTACTTC | few | TRBJ2-5 | 16 | TRBD2 | TRBV20-1
CSASQKRNTGAFF | TGCAGTGCTAGCCAAAAGAGGAACACTGGAGCTTTCTTT | once | TRBJ1-1 | 13 | NA | TRBV20-1
CASSPRGFYGYTF | TGTGCCAGCAGTCCAAGGGGGTTCTATGGCTACACCTTC | few | TRBJ1-2 | 13 | NA | TRBV12-3/TRBV12-4
CASSEGGGGPSWETQYF | TGTGCCAGCAGCGAAGGGGGGGGAGGGCCCTCGTGGGAGACCCAGTACTTC | few | TRBJ2-5 | 17 | NA | TRBV9
CSVRGSGYTF | TGCAGTGTCAGGGGCTCTGGCTACACCTTC | many | TRBJ1-2 | 10 | NA | TRBV20-1
CASSWDRTRDCNEQFF | TGTGCCAGCAGTTGGGACCGTACGAGGGACTGCAATGAGCAGTTCTTC | NA | TRBJ2-1 | 16 | NA | TRBV28
CASSSRTAVYNSPLHF | TGTGCCAGCAGTTCCCGGACAGCTGTCTATAATTCACCCCTCCACTTT | many | TRBJ1-6 | 16 | NA | TRBV28
CASSTWGTSGVTDTQYF | TGTGCCAGCAGCACGTGGGGGACTAGCGGGGTCACAGATACGCAGTATTTT | NA | TRBJ2-3 | 17 | TRBD2 | TRBV11-2
CASSPPGLAGLWKDEQYF | TGTGCCAGCAGCCCTCCCGGACTAGCGGGGCTCTGGAAAGACGAGCAGTACTTC | few | TRBJ2-7 | 18 | TRBD2 | TRBV7-9
CASSLDPTGAANTEAFF | TGTGCCAGCAGCTTGGACCCTACAGGGGCCGCGAACACTGAAGCTTTCTTT | few | TRBJ1-1 | 17 | TRBD1 | TRBV5-6
CASSERTDYGRGISGNTIYF | TGTGCCAGCAGTGAACGGACGGATTACGGACGGGGTATCTCTGGAAACACCATATATTTT | few | TRBJ1-3 | 20 | NA | TRBV25-1
CSARDGGGAYEQYF | TGCAGTGCTAGAGATGGGGGGGGGGCCTACGAGCAGTACTTC | many | TRBJ2-7 | 14 | TRBD2 | TRBV20-1
CASSQGHKDQPQHF | TGTGCCAGCAGCCAGGGGCACAAAGATCAGCCCCAGCATTTT | few | TRBJ1-5 | 14 | NA | TRBV3-1
CATSDLKTSGRDTQYF | TGTGCCACCAGTGATTTGAAGACTAGCGGGAGGGATACGCAGTATTTT | NA | TRBJ2-3 | 16 | TRBD2 | TRBV24-1
CASTLPTGRAYEQYF | TGTGCCAGCACCCTCCCTACAGGGAGAGCCTACGAGCAGTACTTC | NA | TRBJ2-7 | 15 | NA | TRBV18
CATVQGNTEAFF | TGTGCCACCGTACAGGGTAACACTGAAGCTTTCTTT | many | TRBJ1-1 | 12 | NA | TRBV24-1
CASAQGTNEKLFF | TGTGCCAGCGCACAGGGGACTAATGAAAAACTGTTTTTT | many | TRBJ1-4 | 13 | TRBD1 | TRBV12-3/TRBV12-4
CASTLAGQGVGGELFF | TGTGCCAGCACCCTGGCGGGACAGGGGGTTGGCGGGGAGCTGTTTTTT | NA | TRBJ2-2 | 16 | TRBD1 | TRBV27
CASSLLVSRSGANVLTF | TGTGCCAGCAGTTTATTGGTCAGCCGCTCTGGGGCCAACGTCCTGACTTTC | NA | TRBJ2-6 | 17 | NA | TRBV28
CASSHGQGAGGELFF | TGCGCCAGCAGCCATGGACAGGGGGCAGGCGGGGAGCTGTTTTTT | few | TRBJ2-2 | 15 | TRBD1 | TRBV5-1
CAWTGTYSYGYTF | TGTGCCTGGACCGGGACATATAGCTATGGCTACACCTTC | NA | TRBJ1-2 | 13 | NA | TRBV30
CASSNPGQRTGELFF | TGTGCCAGCAGTAATCCGGGACAGAGGACCGGGGAGCTGTTTTTT | NA | TRBJ2-2 | 15 | TRBD1 | TRBV6-1
CASSFRDRGYSEQYF | TGCGCCAGCAGCTTCCGAGACAGGGGTTACAGCGAGCAGTACTTC | NA | TRBJ2-7 | 15 | TRBD1 | TRBV5-1
CATSRDRGPGTEAFF | TGTGCCACCAGCAGGGACAGGGGGCCGGGGACTGAAGCTTTCTTT | many | TRBJ1-1 | 15 | TRBD1 | TRBV15
CASSLIPATATNEKLFF | TGTGCCAGCAGCTTAATCCCAGCGACAGCAACTAATGAAAAACTGTTTTTT | NA | TRBJ1-4 | 17 | NA | TRBV7-6
CASSLSSGRVETQYF | TGTGCCAGCAGTTTATCTAGCGGGAGAGTCGAGACCCAGTACTTC | many | TRBJ2-5 | 15 | TRBD2 | TRBV12-3/TRBV12-4